The present T cell receptor (beta chain) was sequenced within a study of response to subunit inactivated influenza vaccine (dated by TCRdb to between 2017 and 2018). Regarding the research as a whole: The study used deep quantitative T cell receptor repertoire profiling to track responses to a trivalent subunit inactivated influenza vaccine.

The method behind the library was RT-PCR. These reads were obtained on an Illumina HiSeq 2500. Through fastp at Q25 and MiXCR, TCRdb rebuilt clones from the public reads, retaining in-frame beta chains. Each CDR3 protein gets just one entry, which takes the most common genes and DNA from the rows behind it. In this sample the table shows roughly 650,000 distinct CDR3 sequences, around 14% of which occur a single time. The ten largest clones represent roughly 11% of the sample. This clonotype was detected a few times. Its antigen remains undetermined. Base qualities are missing; no much larger clone stands one base away. The CDR3, cysteine through phenylalanine, is 13 amino acids long. Only the CDR3 DNA is retained, 39 bases long and in frame from the first base. CDR1 is given as SEHNR and CDR2 as FQNEAQ, both from the germline V gene (reference sequence). Trimming at the junction amounts to 5 bases on V and 3 bases on J, and the germline ends lie 11 bases apart.

Points the paper makes about the study in general: The authors suggested that each seasonal influenza vaccination may recruit only a limited number of new T cells.

The rearranged chain carries TRBV7-9 and TRBJ2-7, with a weak D call of TRBD2 (6 bases match). The material sequenced was PBMCs from blood, taken 12 days after vaccination. This sequence was found in a man between 45 and 60 years old who received an inactivated influenza vaccine. Donor details come from another sample of the same person, matched by shared clones. The DNA sequence is TGTGCCAGCAGCCGGACTACAGACTACGAGCAGTACTTC. This codes for CASSRTTDYEQYF.